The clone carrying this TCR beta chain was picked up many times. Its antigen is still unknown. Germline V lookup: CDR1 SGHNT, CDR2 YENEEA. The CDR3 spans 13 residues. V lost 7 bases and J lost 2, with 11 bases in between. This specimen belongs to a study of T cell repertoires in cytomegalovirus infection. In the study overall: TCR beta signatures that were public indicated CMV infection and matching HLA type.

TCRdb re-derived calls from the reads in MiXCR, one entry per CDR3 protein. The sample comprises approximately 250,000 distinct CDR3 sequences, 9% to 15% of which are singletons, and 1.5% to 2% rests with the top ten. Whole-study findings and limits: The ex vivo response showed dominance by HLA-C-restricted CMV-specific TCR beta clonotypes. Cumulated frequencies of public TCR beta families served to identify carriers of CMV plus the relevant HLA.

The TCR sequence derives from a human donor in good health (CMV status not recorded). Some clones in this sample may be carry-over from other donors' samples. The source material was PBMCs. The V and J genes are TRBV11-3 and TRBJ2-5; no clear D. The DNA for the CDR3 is TGTGCCAGCAAGAGGACCGATCAAGAGACCCAGTACTTC. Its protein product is CASKRTDQETQYF. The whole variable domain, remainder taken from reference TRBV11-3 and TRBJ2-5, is EAGVVQSPRYKIIEKKQPVAFWCNPISGHNTLYWYLQNLGQGPELLIRYENEEAVDDSQLPKDRFSAERLKGVDSTLKIQPAELGDSAVYLCASKRTDQETQYFGPGTRLLVL.